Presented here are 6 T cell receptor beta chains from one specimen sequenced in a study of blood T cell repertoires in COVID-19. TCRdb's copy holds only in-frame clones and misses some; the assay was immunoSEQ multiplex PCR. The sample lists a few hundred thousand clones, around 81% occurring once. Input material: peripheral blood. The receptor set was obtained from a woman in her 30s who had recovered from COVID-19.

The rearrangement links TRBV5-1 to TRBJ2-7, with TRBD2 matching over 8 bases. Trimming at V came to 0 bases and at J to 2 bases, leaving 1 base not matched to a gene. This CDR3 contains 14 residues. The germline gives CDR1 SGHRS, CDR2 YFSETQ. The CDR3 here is CASSLGGRPYEQYF. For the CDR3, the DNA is TGCGCCAGCAGCTTGGGCGGGAGGCCCTACGAGCAGTACTTC.

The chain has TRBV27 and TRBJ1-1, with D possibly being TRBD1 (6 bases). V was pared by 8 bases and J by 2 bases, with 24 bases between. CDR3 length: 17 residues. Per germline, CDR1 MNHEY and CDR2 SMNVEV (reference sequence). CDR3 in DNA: TGTGCCAGCCTTTGCTTGGACAGCCCTTCCCCTAACACTGAAGCTTTCTTT. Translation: CASLCLDSPSPNTEAFF.

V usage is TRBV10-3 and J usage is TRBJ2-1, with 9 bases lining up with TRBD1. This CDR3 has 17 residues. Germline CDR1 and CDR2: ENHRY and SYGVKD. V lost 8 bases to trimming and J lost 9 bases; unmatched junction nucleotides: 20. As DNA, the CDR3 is TGTGCCATCCTTCTCCCCCAGGGACAGGGCGCTCGAGGTGAGCAGTTCTTC. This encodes CAILLPQGQGARGEQFF.

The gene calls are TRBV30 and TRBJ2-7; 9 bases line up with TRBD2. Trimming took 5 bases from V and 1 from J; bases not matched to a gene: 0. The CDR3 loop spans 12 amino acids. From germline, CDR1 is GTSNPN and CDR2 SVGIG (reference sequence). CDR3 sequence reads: CAWGLASYEQYF. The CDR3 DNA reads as TGTGCCTGGGGACTAGCGTCCTACGAGCAGTACTTC.

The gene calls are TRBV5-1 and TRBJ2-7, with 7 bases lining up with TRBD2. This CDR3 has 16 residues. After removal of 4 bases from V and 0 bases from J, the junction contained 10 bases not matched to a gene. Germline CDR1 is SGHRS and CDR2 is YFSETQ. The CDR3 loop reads CASSPTPGGSSYEQYF. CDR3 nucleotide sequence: TGCGCCAGCAGCCCCACCCCGGGGGGAAGCTCCTACGAGCAGTACTTC. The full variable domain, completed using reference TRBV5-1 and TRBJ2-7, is KAGVTQTPRYLIKTRGQQVTLSCSPISGHRSVSWYQQTPGQGLQFLFEYFSETQRNKGNFPGRFSGRQFSNSRSEMNVSTLELGDSALYLCASSPTPGGSSYEQYFGPGTRLTVT.

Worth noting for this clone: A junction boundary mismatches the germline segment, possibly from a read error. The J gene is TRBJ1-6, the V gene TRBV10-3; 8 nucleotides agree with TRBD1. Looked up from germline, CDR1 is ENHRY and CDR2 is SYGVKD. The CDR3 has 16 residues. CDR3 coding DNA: TGTGCCACCATGACCCCCTTGACAGGGGCGAATTCACCCCTCCATTTT. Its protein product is CATMTPLTGANSPLHF.